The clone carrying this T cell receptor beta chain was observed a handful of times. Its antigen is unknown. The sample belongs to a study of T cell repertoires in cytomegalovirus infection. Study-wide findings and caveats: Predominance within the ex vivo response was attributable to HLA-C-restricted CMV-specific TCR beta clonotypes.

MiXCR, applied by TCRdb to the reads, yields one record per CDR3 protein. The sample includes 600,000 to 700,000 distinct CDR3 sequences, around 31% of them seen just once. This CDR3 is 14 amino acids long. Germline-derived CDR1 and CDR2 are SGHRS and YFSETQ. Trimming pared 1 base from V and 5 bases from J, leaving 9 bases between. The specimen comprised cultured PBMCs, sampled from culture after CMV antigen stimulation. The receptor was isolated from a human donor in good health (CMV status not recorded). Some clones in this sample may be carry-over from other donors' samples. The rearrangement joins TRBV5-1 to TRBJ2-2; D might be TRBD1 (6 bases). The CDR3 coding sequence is TGCGCCAGCAGCTTGACAGGGATGACCGGGGAGCTGTTTTTT. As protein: CASSLTGMTGELFF.